Sequencing of this TCR beta chain was carried out in a study of cytomegalovirus exposure and HLA in healthy donors. Germline CDR1 WSHSY, CDR2 SAAADI. The CDR3 is 16 amino acids. Amplification used 60 Vbeta primers and 13 Jbeta primers. Assay: immunoSEQ multiplex PCR; the TCRdb copy retains only in-frame clones and omits some. The sample has under 200,000 clones; roughly four fifths are singletons. With regard to this clone: Its ends do not fully match the called genes, so a read error is possible.

This sequence joins TRBV10-2 and TRBJ2-6; 8 nucleotides agree with TRBD2. What was sequenced was PBMCs. This TCR was sampled from a woman aged 18-29 years in good health and CMV-seropositive. DNA of the CDR3: TGCGCCAGCAGTGAGCGGGGGGGCTCTGGGGCCAACGGCCTGACTTTC. This encodes CASSERGGSGANGLTF.